This TCR beta chain was profiled in a study of PD-L1 blockade in urothelial cancer. The CDR3 spans 18 residues. V lost 3 bases and J lost 0, with 15 bases in between. Germline values: CDR1 LNHDA, CDR2 SQIVND (reference sequence). This clone was seen a single time. Generated by immunoSEQ multiplex PCR, the TCRdb table keeps only in-frame clones and is missing some. The data show about 23,000 clones, about 90% seen once. Noted time point: peripheral blood 6 weeks after treatment start. The clonotype comes from a woman between 55 and 75 years old with urothelial cancer. The chain has TRBV19 and TRBJ2-6; D perhaps matches TRBD1 (5 bases). Sequenced material: PBMCs, taken around atezolizumab (anti-PD-L1) treatment. CDR3 coding DNA: TGTGCCAGTAGTATCCTTCAGGGAATAGGCTCTGGGGCCAACGTCCTGACTTTC. Amino acid sequence: CASSILQGIGSGANVLTF.